A single sample gave rise to the 27 T cell receptor beta chains below, sequenced in a study of T cell responses to AZD1222 COVID-19 vaccine. Generated by immunoSEQ multiplex PCR, the TCRdb table keeps only in-frame clones and is missing some. Of roughly 140,000 clones listed, about 91% are singletons. The sample here was peripheral blood, taken on day 0 of MenACWY control vaccination. These receptors were taken from an adult in good health.

The chain carries TRBV27 and TRBJ1-2; D ambiguous. V lost 0 bases and J lost 0, with 8 bases in between. CDR3 length: 15 residues. The germline gives CDR1 MNHEY, CDR2 SMNVEV (reference sequence). This chain's CDR3 is CASSLSGTANYGYTF. CDR3 nucleotide sequence: TGTGCCAGCAGTTTATCAGGCACAGCTAACTATGGCTACACCTTC.

V gene TRBV7-3 combines with J gene TRBJ2-1; TRBD2 matches at 10 bases. The CDR3 consists of 16 residues. The germline V gene encodes CDR1 SGHTA and CDR2 FQGTGA. V gave up 1 base and J gave up 9 bases; unmatched junction bases: 9. CDR3 nucleotide sequence: TGTGCCAGCAGCTTAAACCCCAGCGGGGGGGCCGGTGAGCAGTTCTTC. Translation: CASSLNPSGGAGEQFF.

The chain has TRBV6-6 and TRBJ1-5; D may be TRBD1 (6 bases). V gave up 5 bases and J gave up 6 bases, with 14 bases separating them. CDR3 length: 14 residues. Looked up from germline, CDR1 is MNHNY and CDR2 is SVGAGI (reference sequence). This CDR3 reads CASSPGGGPQPQHF. In nucleotides, the CDR3 is TGTGCCAGCAGTCCCGGGGGGGGCCCTCAGCCCCAGCATTTT.

The rearrangement links TRBV6-2 or TRBV6-3 to TRBJ1-2; TRBD1 matches 9 bases. V shed 6 bases, J shed 2 bases, and the junction held 7 bases outside the gene matches. The CDR3 length is 15 residues. Germline-derived CDR1 and CDR2 are MNHEY and SVGEGT. The CDR3 DNA reads as TGTGCCAGCAGCCGTCCCGGGACAGGGAACTATGGCTACACCTTC. Protein product: CASSRPGTGNYGYTF.

The genes are TRBV2 and TRBJ1-5; D is perhaps TRBD1 (6 bases). CDR1 is SNHLY, CDR2 FYNNEI, per germline. The CDR3 totals 15 residues. Trimming stripped 2 bases from V and 2 bases from J, with 10 bases between. CDR3 sequence: CASSELQGGNQPQHF. Here the CDR3 DNA reads TGTGCCAGCAGTGAACTACAGGGTGGCAATCAGCCCCAGCATTTT.

The chain is built from TRBV5-1 and TRBJ2-2; TRBD2 matches at 15 bases. After removal of 7 bases from V and 6 bases from J, the junction contained 4 bases not matched to a gene. Germline V lookup: CDR1 SGHRS, CDR2 YFSETQ. The CDR3 is 15 amino acids. CDR3 in DNA: TGCGCCAGCTTCTGGACTAGCGGGGGGGCCGGGGAGCTGTTTTTT. The encoded protein is CASFWTSGGAGELFF. Full variable domain (rest looked up from reference TRBV5-1 and TRBJ2-2): KAGVTQTPRYLIKTRGQQVTLSCSPISGHRSVSWYQQTPGQGLQFLFEYFSETQRNKGNFPGRFSGRQFSNSRSEMNVSTLELGDSALYLCASFWTSGGAGELFFGEGSRLTVL.

The V gene is TRBV27, the J gene TRBJ1-2, with D possibly TRBD1 on 6 matching bases. CDR3 size: 17 residues. The V end was cut by 3 bases, the J end by 0 bases, with 17 bases between. The germline V gene has CDR1 MNHEY and CDR2 SMNVEV (reference sequence). The CDR3 protein is CASSFMAPTGSNYGYTF. Here the CDR3 DNA reads TGTGCCAGCAGTTTTATGGCCCCGACAGGATCTAACTATGGCTACACCTTC.

The rearrangement joins TRBV29-1 to TRBJ2-5, with D possibly being TRBD2 (6 bases). V shed 7 bases and J shed 5 bases, with 17 bases lying between them. The CDR3 sequence is 13 residues long. Germline V CDR1 and CDR2: SQVTM, ANQGSEA. CDR3 bases: TGCAGCGCCGGTAGCCTTGGGGGGGAGACCCAGTACTTC. Protein sequence: CSAGSLGGETQYF.

This clone has only a few counts. At one boundary the junction diverges from the germline segment, which might be a read error. In DNA, the CDR3 is TGTGCCAGCAGCCAGCCAAAACAGAATGCAAAACTGTTTTTT. Translated: CASSQPKQNAKLFF. The J gene is TRBJ1-4, the V gene TRBV7-2; D remains unclear. The CDR3 loop spans 14 amino acids. The germline gives CDR1 SGHTA, CDR2 FQGNSA.

The chain's CDR3 is CSVQELAEAFF. The CDR3 region has the DNA TGCAGCGTCCAAGAGCTCGCTGAAGCTTTCTTT. J is TRBJ1-1 and V is TRBV29-1; no clear D. The germline V and J ends were trimmed by 6 bases and 6 bases, with 11 bases remaining between them. Looked up from germline, CDR1 is SQVTM and CDR2 is ANQGSEA. The CDR3 covers 11 residues.

The chain combines TRBV14 with TRBJ2-1, with D perhaps assigned TRBD1 or TRBD2 (5 bases each). With 0 bases removed from V and 14 bases from J, the gap between germline ends came to 14 bases. The CDR3 spans 13 residues. Germline lookup yields CDR1 SGHDN and CDR2 FVKESK. CDR3: CASSQDIGARKFF. CDR3 nucleotides: TGTGCCAGCAGCCAAGATATCGGGGCGCGGAAGTTCTTC.

The chain recombines TRBV7-9 with TRBJ2-7; the D gene is possibly TRBD1 (6 bases). V gave up 0 bases and J gave up 7 bases, with 10 bases separating them. This CDR3 spans 13 amino acids. Germline CDR1 and CDR2: SEHNR and FQNEAQ (reference sequence). CDR3 coding DNA: TGTGCCAGCAGCTTAGCGGGGGCTGGGGAGCAGTACTTC. Translated: CASSLAGAGEQYF.

This sequence joins TRBV23-1 and TRBJ2-1; 8 bases fit TRBD2. TRBV23-1 is an ORF, with its function uncertain. The length of the CDR3 is 20 residues. J gave up 0 bases and V 10 bases, and 23 bases lay outside the gene matches. The CDR3 reads CATQKAGEVPLLSSYNEQFF. Here the CDR3 DNA reads TGCGCCACGCAGAAAGCGGGAGAGGTCCCTCTGTTAAGCTCCTACAATGAGCAGTTCTTC.

V is TRBV5-4 and J is TRBJ2-2, with TRBD1 matching over 10 bases. V was clipped by 3 bases and J by 4 bases; unmatched bases: 3. CDR1 SGHNT and CDR2 YYREEE come from the germline V gene (reference sequence). The CDR3 has 15 amino acids. The CDR3 sequence is CASSSGTGVTGELFF. The DNA for the CDR3 is TGTGCCAGCAGCTCCGGGACAGGGGTCACCGGGGAGCTGTTTTTT.

The CDR3, as DNA: TGTGCCAGCAGTTTATGGTCTAGCGGGAGGATAGACACAGATACGCAGTATTTT. Its protein is CASSLWSSGRIDTDTQYF. V and J are TRBV28 and TRBJ2-3, with 11 bases fitting TRBD2. CDR3 length equals 18 residues. V lost 0 bases and J lost 2; bases outside the gene matches: 7. Germline CDR1 MDHEN, CDR2 SYDVKM.

This clone appeared a few times. The chain's CDR3 is CASGDGQGANVLTF. CDR3 DNA sequence: TGTGCCAGCGGGGACGGGCAGGGGGCCAACGTCCTGACTTTC. J is TRBJ2-6 and V is TRBV11-2; D possibly uses TRBD1 or TRBD2 (5 bases each). CDR1 and CDR2 (germline): SGHAT, FQNNGV. The length of the CDR3 is 14 residues. V was trimmed by 8 bases and J by 4 bases, leaving 12 bases between them.

The rearrangement links TRBV19 to TRBJ1-5; D gene uncertain. Between the trimmed V and J ends, which lost 7 bases and 0 bases, there was a span of 13 bases. Germline loops: CDR1 LNHDA, CDR2 SQIVND (reference sequence). The CDR3 sequence is 15 residues long. In DNA form, the CDR3 reads TGTGCCAGTACTGACACAGCGTATAGCAATCAGCCCCAGCATTTT. Its protein is CASTDTAYSNQPQHF.

The chain joins TRBV4-2 to TRBJ2-6, with unresolved D. Per the germline V gene, CDR1 is LGHNA and CDR2 is YNFKEQ. This CDR3 spans 15 amino acids. V lost 1 base to trimming and J lost 4 bases, with 8 bases between them. The CDR3 DNA sequence: TGTGCCAGCAGCCAAGGAGGTCCCGGGGCCAACGTCCTGACTTTC. Translation: CASSQGGPGANVLTF.

The V call is TRBV7-3, the J call TRBJ2-1, with 8 positions matching TRBD2. The CDR3 is 14 amino acids. J lost 7 bases, V lost 5 bases, and 7 bases had no gene match. CDR1 and CDR2 from the germline V gene are SGHTA and FQGTGA. The CDR3, as DNA: TGTGCCAGCAGCCCTACTAGCGGCGGAAATGAGCAGTTCTTC. Its protein is CASSPTSGGNEQFF.

The rearrangement joins TRBV4-2 to TRBJ2-7; 9 bases align to TRBD2. This CDR3 spans 13 amino acids. The V and J ends lost 7 bases and 3 bases, in that order; junction bases with no gene match: 4. The germline V gene has CDR1 LGHNA and CDR2 YNFKEQ. The CDR3 loop is CASTGREGYEQYF. In DNA, the CDR3 is TGTGCCAGCACTGGGCGGGAGGGCTACGAGCAGTACTTC.

The chain joins TRBV27 to TRBJ2-6; no firm D call. Trimming stripped 8 bases from V and 2 bases from J, with 10 bases between. Germline CDR1 reads MNHEY; CDR2 reads SMNVEV (reference sequence). The CDR3 length is 14 residues. DNA for the CDR3: TGTGCCAGCCAGTACAGCCCTGGGGCCAACGTCCTGACTTTC. It encodes CASQYSPGANVLTF. The whole variable domain, remainder taken from reference TRBV27 and TRBJ2-6, is EAQVTQNPRYLITVTGKKLTVTCSQNMNHEYMSWYRQDPGLGLRQIYYSMNVEVTDKGDVPEGYKVSRKEKRNFPLILESPSPNQTSLYFCASQYSPGANVLTFGAGSRLTVL.

The V gene is TRBV6-2 or TRBV6-3, the J gene TRBJ2-6, with 9 bases aligning to TRBD1. CDR1 is MNHEY, CDR2 SVGEGT, per germline. The CDR3 is 18 residues long. With 3 bases clipped from V and 1 base from J, the junction kept 7 bases outside the gene matches. The CDR3 loop reads CASSYPGQGRSGANVLTF. Here the CDR3 DNA reads TGTGCCAGCAGTTATCCGGGACAGGGAAGATCTGGGGCCAACGTCCTGACTTTC.

This sequence joins TRBV6-5 and TRBJ1-2; D is perhaps TRBD1 (5 bases). This CDR3 has 14 amino acids. Germline values: CDR1 MNHEY, CDR2 SVGAGI. Between the trimmed V and J ends, which lost 6 bases and 3 bases, there was a span of 14 bases. In DNA form, the CDR3 reads TGTGCCAGCAGCGTAAAACCCAGGGACTATGGCTACACCTTC. This sequence encodes CASSVKPRDYGYTF.

The chain links TRBV11-3 to TRBJ2-2; 9 nucleotides align to TRBD1. This CDR3 contains 15 residues. CDR1 and CDR2 (germline): SGHNT, YENEEA. With 5 bases clipped from V and 8 bases from J, the junction kept 9 bases outside the gene matches. CDR3 sequence (DNA): TGTGCCAGCAGCCGCCGGGACAGGGCCGGAGGGGAGCTGTTTTTT. Its protein is CASSRRDRAGGELFF.

This chain uses TRBV29-1 with TRBJ1-1; TRBD1 matches 7 bases. J was trimmed by 0 bases and V by 8 bases; bases with no gene match: 6. The CDR3 has 13 amino acids. Per germline, CDR1 SQVTM and CDR2 ANQGSEA. The CDR3 sequence is CSTRQGLNTEAFF. DNA for the CDR3: TGCAGCACGCGACAGGGACTGAACACTGAAGCTTTCTTT.

The rearrangement joins TRBV21-1 to TRBJ1-3. TRBV21-1 is a documented pseudogene. CDR3 size: 13 residues. In DNA form, the CDR3 reads TGTGCCAGCAGCAAAGTACCAGAAAGGACCATATATTTT. This gives the protein CASSKVPERTIYF.

The chain combines TRBV3-1 (or the pseudogene TRBV3-2) with TRBJ2-7, with 7 bases lining up with TRBD2. CDR3 length equals 14 residues. The trim removed 1 base at V and 4 bases at J, leaving 4 bases unmatched. Germline V gene lookup returns CDR1 LGHDT and CDR2 YNNKEL (reference sequence). The CDR3 loop reads CASSQGEGKYEQYF. CDR3 DNA: TGTGCCAGCAGCCAAGGGGAGGGAAAATACGAGCAGTACTTC.